This T cell receptor beta chain appears in the sequencing data of a study of PD-L1 blockade in urothelial cancer. Sample time point: pretreatment peripheral blood. TCRdb's table, derived via immunoSEQ multiplex PCR, lists solely in-frame clones and lacks some. Of approximately 94,000 clones listed, roughly 87% were seen once; the top ten hold about 2%. This TCR was sampled from a man aged 55 to 70 with urothelial cancer. The sequenced sample was PBMCs, obtained around atezolizumab (anti-PD-L1) treatment.

CDR3 amino acids: CASSPNSGSQETQYF. DNA of the CDR3: TGTGCCAGCAGCCCAAATAGCGGGAGCCAGGAGACCCAGTACTTC. The V call is TRBV11-2, the J call TRBJ2-5, with 9 positions matching TRBD2. CDR1 is SGHAT, CDR2 FQNNGV, per germline. There are 15 residues in the CDR3. V shed 5 bases, J shed 5 bases, and the junction held 9 bases outside the gene matches.